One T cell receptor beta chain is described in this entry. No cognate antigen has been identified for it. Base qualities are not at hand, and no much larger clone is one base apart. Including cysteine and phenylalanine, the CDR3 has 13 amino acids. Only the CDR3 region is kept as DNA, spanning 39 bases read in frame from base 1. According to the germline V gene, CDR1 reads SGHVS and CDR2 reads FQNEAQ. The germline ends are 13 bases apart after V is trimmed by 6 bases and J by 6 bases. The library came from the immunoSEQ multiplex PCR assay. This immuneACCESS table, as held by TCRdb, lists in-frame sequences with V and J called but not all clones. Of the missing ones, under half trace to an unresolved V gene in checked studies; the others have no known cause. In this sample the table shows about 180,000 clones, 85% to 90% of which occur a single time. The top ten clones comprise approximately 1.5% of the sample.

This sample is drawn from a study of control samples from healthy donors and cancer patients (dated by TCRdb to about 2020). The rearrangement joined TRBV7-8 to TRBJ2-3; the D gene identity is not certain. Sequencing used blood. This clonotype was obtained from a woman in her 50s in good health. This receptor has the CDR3 CASSNTNSDTQYF. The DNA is TGTGCCAGCAGTAATACTAACAGTGATACGCAGTATTTT.